The 30 T cell receptor beta chains below come from one sample, sequenced in a study of blood T cell repertoires in COVID-19. Repertoires were generated with immunoSEQ multiplex PCR, while TCRdb's copy carries only in-frame clones and drops some. The top ten hold about 6.2% of the sample, which has roughly 66,000 clones, roughly 82% seen once. Sample: peripheral blood. These receptors were obtained from a man in his sixties with acute or convalescent COVID-19.

Only a few counts were recorded for this clone. The chain employs TRBV19 and TRBJ1-4, with 12 bases aligning to TRBD1. Germline CDR1 reads LNHDA; CDR2 reads SQIVND (reference sequence). Germline trimming cut 3 bases from V and 8 bases from J; bases unmatched to any gene: 10. This CDR3 has 17 residues. DNA of the CDR3: TGTGCCAGTAGTATTAGGGGACAGGGGGCGGATGAAGAAAAACTGTTTTTT. Amino acids: CASSIRGQGADEEKLFF. The full variable domain, with the rest looked up from reference TRBV19 and TRBJ1-4, is DGGITQSPKYLFRKEGQNVTLSCEQNLNHDAMYWYRQDPGQGLRLIYYSQIVNDFQKGDIAEGYSVSREKKESFPLTVTSAQKNPTAFYLCASSIRGQGADEEKLFFGSGTQLSVL.

This chain joins TRBV5-6 and TRBJ2-5; D is possibly TRBD2 (6 bases). CDR1 and CDR2 from the germline V gene are SGHDT and YYEEEE. CDR3 length: 15 amino acids. Trimming cost V 4 bases and J 2 bases, with 15 bases left between them. As DNA, the CDR3 is TGTGCCAGCAGCGGCCCCCGACGGGGGCAAGAGACCCAGTACTTC. Amino acids: CASSGPRRGQETQYF. Drawing the rest from reference TRBV5-6 and TRBJ2-5, the complete variable domain is DAGVTQSPTHLIKTRGQQVTLRCSPKSGHDTVSWYQQALGQGPQFIFQYYEEEERQRGNFPDRFSGHQFPNYSSELNVNALLLGDSALYLCASSGPRRGQETQYFGPGTRLLVL.

The chain combines TRBV19 with TRBJ1-2; 7 positions agree with TRBD1. This CDR3 contains 15 residues. The ends lost 3 bases at V and 1 base at J; junction bases unmatched: 5. Germline lookup yields CDR1 LNHDA and CDR2 SQIVND (reference sequence). The CDR3 region has the DNA TGTGCCAGTAGTATCGGGACAGCACGTAACTATGGCTACACCTTC. Translated, it gives CASSIGTARNYGYTF. Combining the CDR3 with reference TRBV19 and TRBJ1-2 gives the whole variable domain DGGITQSPKYLFRKEGQNVTLSCEQNLNHDAMYWYRQDPGQGLRLIYYSQIVNDFQKGDIAEGYSVSREKKESFPLTVTSAQKNPTAFYLCASSIGTARNYGYTFGSGTRLTVV.

The chain recombines TRBV5-1 with TRBJ1-1; the D gene is possibly TRBD1 (6 bases). The CDR3 sequence is 15 residues long. Germline V gene sequence: CDR1 SGHRS, CDR2 YFSETQ. The V end lost 1 base, the J end lost 1 base, and 11 bases lay between the germline ends. The CDR3 DNA reads TGCGCCAGCAGCTTGCAGGGGAGATCGAACACTGAAGCTTTCTTT. As protein: CASSLQGRSNTEAFF.

The gene calls are TRBV7-2 and TRBJ1-6; 7 nucleotides match TRBD1. The germline V gene encodes CDR1 SGHTA and CDR2 FQGNSA. Trimming cost V 1 base and J 5 bases; bases outside gene matches: 2. The CDR3 has 15 residues. The CDR3 DNA sequence: TGTGCCAGCAGCTTAGGGACAGGAAATAATTCACCCCTCCACTTT. Protein sequence: CASSLGTGNNSPLHF.

The V call is TRBV6-2 or TRBV6-3, the J call TRBJ1-2; TRBD1 aligns across 7 bases. Germline V CDR1 and CDR2: MNHEY, SVGEGT. The CDR3 has 13 amino acids. The trim removed 6 bases at V and 2 bases at J, leaving 3 bases unmatched. In DNA, the CDR3 is TGTGCCAGCAGCTCGACAGGGAACTATGGCTACACCTTC. Amino acids: CASSSTGNYGYTF.

This clone was seen a single time. J is TRBJ1-1 and V is TRBV7-9; TRBD1 matches 7 bases. Looked up from germline, CDR1 is SEHNR and CDR2 is FQNEAQ (reference sequence). CDR3 length equals 17 residues. Trimming removed 1 base from V and 1 base from J; junction bases left unmatched: 9. The CDR3 nucleotides read TGTGCCAGCAGCTTAGGTCAGGGGGTAGGGGCGAACACTGAAGCTTTCTTT. Translated, it gives CASSLGQGVGANTEAFF.

The chain combines TRBV2 with TRBJ1-3; no clear D gene. V was cut by 6 bases and J by 4 bases, with 10 bases left in between. This CDR3 has 13 residues. CDR1 is SNHLY and CDR2 is FYNNEI in the germline V gene. The CDR3 bases are TGTGCCAGCAGATTGAGTCGGGGAAACACCATATATTTT. It is translated as CASRLSRGNTIYF.

The genes are TRBV4-2 and TRBJ1-2; tentative D call: TRBD1 (5 bases). Germline CDR1 LGHNA, CDR2 YNFKEQ. Trimming took 8 bases from V and 8 from J, leaving 12 bases between them. The CDR3 is 11 amino acids. The CDR3 is CASRNSGGYTF. The CDR3 nucleotides are TGTGCCAGCCGCAATTCAGGGGGCTACACCTTC.

This rearrangement joins TRBV4-1 to TRBJ2-7, with D unresolved. Looked up from germline, CDR1 is MGHRA and CDR2 is YSYEKL. Deletions cut 8 bases from V and 4 bases from J, with 18 bases between. The CDR3 has 14 residues. CDR3 coding DNA: TGCGCCAGCGCTGACATTAACGTAGGTTACGAGCAGTACTTC. Its translation: CASADINVGYEQYF.

The chain has TRBV2 and TRBJ1-4, with D possibly matching TRBD1 (5 bases). With 3 bases removed from V and 4 bases from J, the gap between germline ends came to 9 bases. CDR1 and CDR2 from the germline V gene are SNHLY and FYNNEI. The CDR3 has 14 residues. This CDR3 reads CASSDRQINEKLFF. CDR3 coding DNA: TGTGCCAGCAGTGATCGACAGATTAATGAAAAACTGTTTTTT. Using reference TRBV2 and TRBJ1-4 for the parts outside the CDR3, the full variable domain is EPEVTQTPSHQVTQMGQEVILRCVPISNHLYFYWYRQILGQKVEFLVSFYNNEISEKSEIFDDQFSVERPDGSNFTLKIRSTKLEDSAMYFCASSDRQINEKLFFGSGTQLSVL.

This clone was observed a few times. This rearrangement joins TRBV27 to TRBJ1-2; 7 bases map to TRBD1. This CDR3 has 14 amino acids. V gave up 6 bases and J gave up 4 bases; unmatched junction bases: 8. CDR1 is MNHEY and CDR2 is SMNVEV in the germline V gene (reference sequence). This CDR3 reads CASSRMGDSYGYTF. In DNA, the CDR3 is TGTGCCAGCAGCCGTATGGGGGACAGCTATGGCTACACCTTC.

By sample share, this clone is medium-sized. V and J are TRBV5-1 and TRBJ2-3, with D hard to call. The CDR3 spans 15 residues. V gave up 3 bases and J gave up 2 bases, with 13 bases separating them. The V gene's germline CDR1 is SGHRS and CDR2 YFSETQ. In DNA form, the CDR3 reads TGCGCCAGCAGCTCTGGAGCGCAGCCCACAGATACGCAGTATTTT. Encoded protein: CASSSGAQPTDTQYF.

This chain uses TRBV6-2 or TRBV6-3 with TRBJ2-4, with TRBD1 matching over 8 bases. After removal of 2 bases from V and 0 bases from J, the junction contained 12 bases not matched to a gene. CDR3 length equals 19 residues. The germline CDR1 and CDR2 sequences are MNHEY and SVGEGT. CDR3 DNA sequence: TGTGCCAGCAGTTACATCGGAAGCCCAGGGGGCCTAGCCAAAAACATTCAGTACTTC. Protein sequence: CASSYIGSPGGLAKNIQYF.

Written as DNA, the CDR3 is TGTGCCAGCAGTTACTCGGGACAGGGGGTGGCCGGGGAGCTGTTTTTT. Residues: CASSYSGQGVAGELFF. The rearrangement links TRBV6-5 to TRBJ2-2; 11 bases are a match to TRBD1. Germline-derived CDR1 and CDR2 are MNHEY and SVGAGI. V lost 0 bases, J lost 6 bases, and 3 bases stayed unmatched. The CDR3 runs to 16 residues.

The chain carries TRBV5-4 and TRBJ1-2; D gene uncertain. The V gene lost 2 bases and the J gene lost 6 bases, with 14 bases spanning the gap. Germline CDR1 and CDR2: SGHNT and YYREEE (reference sequence). There are 14 residues in the CDR3. CDR3 nucleotides: TGTGCCAGCAGCTTTGGCTTCGGGGTAAATGGCTACACCTTC. As protein: CASSFGFGVNGYTF.

This clone has a handful of counts. The same CDR3 also results from other DNA sequences found in this sample. The J gene is TRBJ1-5, the V gene TRBV10-3; 7 nucleotides align to TRBD1. Germline trimming cut 6 bases from V and 0 bases from J; bases unmatched to any gene: 2. The CDR3 covers 14 residues. Germline loops: CDR1 ENHRY, CDR2 SYGVKD. The CDR3 reads CAISRDSSNQPQHF. CDR3 in DNA: TGTGCCATCAGCAGGGACAGTAGCAATCAGCCCCAGCATTTT.

The CDR3 spells CASSLGSIEAHSPLHF. The CDR3 DNA reads TGTGCCAGCAGCTTAGGGTCTATAGAAGCTCATTCACCCCTCCACTTT. The rearrangement uses TRBV7-9 and TRBJ1-6; D unresolved. Germline V lookup: CDR1 SEHNR, CDR2 FQNEAQ (reference sequence). The CDR3 contains 16 residues. Trimming cost V 1 base and J 8 bases, with 15 bases left between them.

This clone was seen a few times. The gene calls are TRBV3-1 (or the pseudogene TRBV3-2) and TRBJ1-2, with 7 bases fitting TRBD1. Germline trimming cut 4 bases from V and 4 bases from J; bases unmatched to any gene: 9. Germline values: CDR1 LGHDT, CDR2 YNNKEL (reference sequence). This CDR3 region has 15 residues. The CDR3 reads CASSPYPTGSYGYTF. CDR3 bases: TGTGCCAGCAGCCCATATCCGACAGGGAGCTATGGCTACACCTTC.

The chain joins TRBV2 to TRBJ1-3, with a weak D call TRBD1 (5 bases). Trimming left V 10 bases short and J 7 bases short, with 17 bases between. In germline, CDR1 is SNHLY, CDR2 FYNNEI. The CDR3 loop spans 13 amino acids. CDR3 in amino acids: CATPGGGGNTIYF. The CDR3 DNA reads TGTGCCACCCCGGGGGGGGGAGGCAACACCATATATTTT.

The CDR3 DNA sequence: TGTGCCAGCAGTTTACTCTGGGACATCAACACTGAAGCTTTCTTT. Its translation is CASSLLWDINTEAFF. The chain joins TRBV27 to TRBJ1-1; possible D gene TRBD1, 6 bases. The length of the CDR3 is 15 residues. V was cut by 2 bases and J by 2 bases, with 12 bases left in between. CDR1 and CDR2 (germline): MNHEY, SMNVEV (reference sequence).

V gene TRBV21-1 combines with J gene TRBJ2-5; the table assigns TRBD1, which was not confirmed against the DNA. TRBV21-1 is a known pseudogene. This CDR3 contains 17 residues. The CDR3 spells CASSKAGTGNRVETQYF. In DNA, the CDR3 is TGTGCCAGCAGCAAAGCCGGGACAGGGAACAGGGTGGAGACCCAGTACTTC.

The genes are TRBV19 and TRBJ2-6; D uncertain. Germline V gene lookup returns CDR1 LNHDA and CDR2 SQIVND (reference sequence). This CDR3 spans 15 amino acids. V lost 3 bases, J lost 0 bases, and 6 bases lay in between. The CDR3 DNA follows: TGTGCCAGTAGTATCACGAGCTCTGGGGCCAACGTCCTGACTTTC. Its protein product is CASSITSSGANVLTF.

In this sample, this clone turned up a few times. This chain links TRBV19 with TRBJ2-5; TRBD1 might be the D (5 bases). V was cut by 11 bases and J by 4 bases, with 17 bases left in between. The CDR3 contains 13 residues. Germline V gene sequence: CDR1 LNHDA, CDR2 SQIVND (reference sequence). CDR3 loop: CAAGQGFSETQYF. The CDR3 nucleotides read TGTGCCGCCGGGCAGGGTTTTTCAGAGACCCAGTACTTC.

This clone was counted between two and nine times. CDR3 region: CASSLAASGDYEQYF. Here the CDR3 DNA reads TGTGCCAGCAGCTTAGCTGCTAGCGGGGACTACGAGCAGTACTTC. The chain is built from TRBV7-6 and TRBJ2-7, with TRBD2 matching 9 bases. Germline trimming cut 0 bases from V and 3 bases from J; bases unmatched to any gene: 3. This CDR3 has 15 amino acids. Germline V CDR1 and CDR2: SGHVS, FNYEAQ.

The chain joins TRBV5-1 to TRBJ2-3; 7 nucleotides align to TRBD2. The germline CDR1 and CDR2 sequences are SGHRS and YFSETQ. This CDR3 is built from 13 residues. Trimming cost V 4 bases and J 4 bases; bases outside gene matches: 3. CDR3 loop: CASSLAGADTQYF. CDR3 nucleotides: TGCGCCAGCAGCCTTGCGGGGGCAGATACGCAGTATTTT. The variable domain in full, completed from reference TRBV5-1 and TRBJ2-3, reads KAGVTQTPRYLIKTRGQQVTLSCSPISGHRSVSWYQQTPGQGLQFLFEYFSETQRNKGNFPGRFSGRQFSNSRSEMNVSTLELGDSALYLCASSLAGADTQYFGPGTRLTVL.

In this sample, this clone turned up a few times. This chain joins TRBV27 and TRBJ1-3, with 10 positions matching TRBD1. V was pared by 5 bases and J by 4 bases, with 8 bases of the junction left unmatched. CDR3 length: 16 residues. Germline-derived CDR1 and CDR2 are MNHEY and SMNVEV (reference sequence). CDR3 sequence (DNA): TGTGCCAGCAGTGTAACCGGGACAGGGGTCGGAAACACCATATATTTT. Amino acids: CASSVTGTGVGNTIYF.

This clone was seen more than once but under ten times. The chain couples TRBV4-1 to TRBJ2-2; 10 bases agree with TRBD1. The germline CDR1 and CDR2 sequences are MGHRA and YSYEKL. There are 16 residues in the CDR3. The trim removed 2 bases at V and 9 bases at J, leaving 9 bases unmatched. DNA for the CDR3: TGCGCCAGCAGCCAAACCGGGACAGGGGAAAACCGGGAGCTGTTTTTT. It specifies CASSQTGTGENRELFF.

This chain joins TRBV6-6 and TRBJ1-4; the D gene is possibly TRBD1 (6 bases). The V gene's germline CDR1 is MNHNY and CDR2 SVGAGI (reference sequence). The CDR3 length is 12 residues. V gave up 8 bases and J gave up 8 bases, with 12 bases separating them. Here the CDR3 reads CASQRGGEKLFF. CDR3 DNA: TGTGCCAGCCAGAGGGGGGGGGAAAAACTGTTTTTT.

The chain carries TRBV29-1 and TRBJ1-2; D might be TRBD1 (5 bases). Germline values: CDR1 SQVTM, CDR2 ANQGSEA. The CDR3 covers 12 residues. Between the trimmed V and J ends, which lost 1 base and 5 bases, there was a span of 8 bases. The CDR3 protein is CSVEGGEYGYTF. CDR3 DNA sequence: TGCAGCGTTGAAGGGGGGGAATATGGCTACACCTTC.